This is a list of T cell receptor beta chains from one sample in a study of blood T cell repertoires in COVID-19. TCRdb's copy holds only in-frame clones and misses some; the assay was immunoSEQ multiplex PCR. The sample contains about 220,000 clones, around 81% of which appear only once. The material sequenced was peripheral blood. These receptor sequences come from a woman aged 60-75 years with acute or convalescent COVID-19. The CDR3 runs from the conserved cysteine through the conserved F or W. The D gene is left open where the match is weak. Clone size is given for some rows only: seen once, a few or many times, or a class if the clone is expanded.

size,J,D,length,V,CDR3,DNA
-,TRBJ2-7,-,14,TRBV19,CASSIDVSSNEQYF,TGTGCCAGTAGTATAGATGTCAGTTCGAACGAGCAGTACTTC
-,TRBJ1-1,-,14,TRBV13,CASSMTGRNTEAFF,TGTGCCAGCAGCATGACAGGCAGGAATACGGAAGCTTTCTTT
-,TRBJ2-1,TRBD2,15,TRBV5-1,CASSLGSGVYNEQFF,TGCGCCAGCAGCTTGGGTAGCGGGGTTTACAATGAGCAGTTCTTC
-,TRBJ2-3,-,16,TRBV4-1,CASSPDEGVDTDTQYF,TGCGCCAGCAGCCCGGATGAGGGGGTCGACACAGATACGCAGTATTTT
-,TRBJ1-2,-,13,TRBV2,CASTIGVYYGYTF,TGTGCCAGCACAATAGGGGTGTACTATGGCTACACCTTC
-,TRBJ1-2,TRBD1,18,TRBV18,CASSPQGWTGPSNYGYTF,TGTGCCAGCTCACCACAGGGATGGACAGGGCCATCTAACTATGGCTACACCTTC
-,TRBJ2-4,-,13,TRBV6-5,CASRQGQTNIQYF,TGTGCCAGCAGACAGGGTCAGACAAACATTCAGTACTTC
-,TRBJ1-1,TRBD1,14,TRBV29-1,CSVGNRGLNTEAFF,TGCAGCGTTGGTAACAGGGGTTTGAACACTGAAGCTTTCTTT
many,TRBJ1-3,-,16,TRBV5-1,CASSSNRLGSGNTIYF,TGCGCCAGCAGCTCCAACCGACTGGGCTCTGGAAACACCATATATTTT
-,TRBJ1-3,-,15,TRBV5-1,CASSLEALAGNTIYF,TGCGCCAGCAGCTTGGAGGCCCTAGCCGGAAACACCATATATTTT
-,TRBJ2-5,-,15,TRBV27,CASSFGGNGQETQYF,TGTGCCAGCAGTTTCGGGGGAAATGGGCAAGAGACCCAGTACTTC
-,TRBJ1-2,TRBD1,14,TRBV3-1/TRBV3-2,CASSQTETGGSYTF,TGTGCCAGCAGCCAAACTGAAACAGGGGGTAGCTACACCTTC
-,TRBJ2-3,-,16,TRBV4-2,CASSQNRLDYTDTQYF,TGTGCCAGCAGCCAAAATCGACTAGATTACACAGATACGCAGTATTTT
-,TRBJ2-2,-,13,TRBV6-6,CASGGASTGELFF,TGTGCCTCTGGGGGGGCATCCACCGGGGAGCTGTTTTTT
-,TRBJ1-1,-,14,TRBV6-5,CASRVTQGNTEAFF,TGTGCCAGCAGAGTGACCCAGGGGAACACTGAAGCTTTCTTT
-,TRBJ1-3,TRBD1,18,TRBV4-2,CASSQPPPGQGAGNTIYF,TGTGCCAGCAGCCAACCCCCACCGGGACAGGGGGCTGGAAACACCATATATTTT
-,TRBJ1-2,TRBD1,16,TRBV18,CASSLEDRGGNYGYTF,TGTGCCAGCTCACTAGAGGACAGGGGTGGTAACTATGGCTACACCTTC
-,TRBJ1-5,-,15,TRBV10-3,CAISIGGNGNQPQHF,TGTGCCATCAGTATAGGGGGTAACGGCAATCAGCCCCAGCATTTT
-,TRBJ1-5,-,13,TRBV5-4,CASSSLPNQPQHF,TGTGCCAGCAGCTCCCTTCCCAATCAGCCCCAGCATTTT
-,TRBJ1-3,-,16,TRBV9,CASSVKQAFSGNTIYF,TGTGCCAGCAGCGTAAAACAGGCGTTCTCTGGAAACACCATATATTTT
-,TRBJ2-3,-,18,TRBV3-1/TRBV3-2,CASSHPPGWGPGPDTQYF,TGTGCCAGCAGCCACCCACCGGGATGGGGGCCGGGCCCAGATACGCAGTATTTT
-,TRBJ2-1,-,12,TRBV2,CASSGLVNEQFF,TGTGCCAGCAGTGGGCTAGTCAATGAGCAGTTCTTC
-,TRBJ1-3,-,18,TRBV5-6,CASSLGELRRKSGNTIYF,TGTGCCAGCAGCTTGGGGGAGTTGCGTCGGAAATCTGGAAACACCATATATTTT
-,TRBJ2-3,-,14,TRBV7-8,CASSLQGHPDTQYF,TGTGCCAGCAGCTTACAGGGTCATCCAGATACGCAGTATTTT
-,TRBJ1-1,-,14,TRBV5-6,CASSSDLGQGEAFF,TGTGCCAGCAGCTCAGATCTAGGTCAAGGTGAAGCTTTCTTT
-,TRBJ2-7,TRBD2,15,TRBV5-1,CASSRLAGGSYEQYF,TGCGCCAGCAGCCGACTAGCGGGGGGCTCCTACGAGCAGTACTTC
-,TRBJ2-1,TRBD2,15,TRBV4-1,CASSPSGGAYNEQFF,TGCGCCAGCAGCCCTAGCGGGGGGGCATACAATGAGCAGTTCTTC
-,TRBJ1-2,-,12,TRBV28,CASRATGYGYTF,TGTGCCAGCAGGGCGACAGGCTATGGCTACACCTTC
-,TRBJ1-2,-,15,TRBV9,CASSVVPRGDGGYTF,TGTGCCAGCAGCGTAGTCCCTCGAGGAGATGGTGGCTACACCTTC
-,TRBJ2-7,-,14,TRBV6-2/TRBV6-3,CASSPWYNSYEQYF,TGTGCCAGCAGCCCCTGGTACAACTCCTACGAGCAGTACTTC
-,TRBJ2-3,-,16,TRBV3-1/TRBV3-2,CASSQGGARRTDTQYF,TGTGCCAGCAGCCAAGGGGGCGCGCGGCGCACAGATACGCAGTATTTT
few,TRBJ1-2,-,14,TRBV6-5,CASSYAQDSYGYTF,TGTGCCAGCAGTTATGCCCAGGACAGCTATGGCTACACCTTC
-,TRBJ1-1,TRBD1,12,TRBV5-6,CASSGGQKEAFF,TGTGCCAGCAGCGGGGGACAGAAAGAAGCTTTCTTT
-,TRBJ1-1,TRBD1,11,TRBV10-3,CASRQGNEAFF,TGTGCCAGCAGACAGGGAAATGAAGCTTTCTTT
-,TRBJ1-2,TRBD1,14,TRBV6-5,CASSQRQGARGYTF,TGTGCCAGCAGTCAAAGACAGGGGGCGCGAGGCTACACCTTC
-,TRBJ1-2,-,13,TRBV30,CAWSPGHNYGYTF,TGTGCCTGGAGTCCGGGACACAACTATGGCTACACCTTC
-,TRBJ2-6,-,20,TRBV27,CASSFIGVGRGPSGANVLTF,TGTGCCAGCAGTTTTATCGGTGTTGGCAGGGGCCCCTCTGGGGCCAACGTCCTGACTTTC
-,TRBJ1-3,-,16,TRBV15,CATSRVPGVAGNTIYF,TGTGCCACCAGCAGAGTCCCGGGGGTGGCTGGAAACACCATATATTTT
-,TRBJ2-5,TRBD2,14,TRBV29-1,CSVAQRGAGETQYF,TGCAGCGTTGCGCAGCGGGGGGCGGGGGAGACCCAGTACTTC
-,TRBJ2-7,-,15,TRBV11-2,CASSLQGWGSYEQYF,TGTGCCAGCAGCTTACAGGGATGGGGCTCCTACGAGCAGTACTTC